This TCR beta chain was sequenced for a study of cytomegalovirus exposure and HLA in healthy donors. Points from the study as a whole: Presence/absence analyses assumed roughly uniform sequencing depth across donors, which may not hold. Three chains linked to CMV were shown in vitro to be specific for CMV antigens. V segments that were indistinguishable, TRBV6-2 and TRBV6-3 among them, were omitted from analysis.

As to this clone: Its antigen remains unknown.

In the PCR, 60 Vbeta and 13 Jbeta primers were used. Using immunoSEQ multiplex PCR, the repertoire was profiled, and TCRdb retains in-frame clones only, with some absent. The sample carries 150,000 to 200,000 clones, roughly 79% recorded once. This CDR3 comprises 15 residues. Germline V CDR1 and CDR2: MDHEN, SYDVKM. With V trimmed by 6 bases and J by 0 bases, 7 bases remained unmatched. The V gene is TRBV28, the J gene TRBJ2-7; 8 bases match TRBD1. The receptor's source is a man aged 50 to 60 in good health and CMV-seropositive. Sample: PBMCs. CDR3 sequence: CASRNNRGNSYEQYV. CDR3 DNA: TGTGCCAGCAGGAACAACAGGGGGAACTCCTACGAGCAGTACGTC.